A selection of T cell receptor beta chains follows, all from one sample in a study of blood T cell repertoires in COVID-19. The data were produced by immunoSEQ multiplex PCR, yet TCRdb's version contains in-frame clones alone and is incomplete. Of approximately 23,000 clones listed, roughly 89% are singletons. The sequenced sample was peripheral blood. The receptors here all came from a woman older than 75 with active COVID-19. Both conserved end residues are part of each CDR3. D genes are given only for firm matches. Not all rows give a size; the values are once, few, many and, for expanded clones, a class.

clone size	V gene	J gene	D gene	CDR3 length	CDR3 DNA	CDR3 protein
once	TRBV9	TRBJ1-6	TRBD1	16	TGTGCCAGCAGCCTAGGGACAGGGTGGGATAATTCACCCCTCCACTTT	CASSLGTGWDNSPLHF
NA	TRBV19	TRBJ2-2	NA	14	TGTGCCAGTATGACCAGGGGCAGGACCGGGGAGCTGTTTTTT	CASMTRGRTGELFF
NA	TRBV5-8	TRBJ2-1	NA	15	TGTGCCAGCAGCTCGGTGGGGCGTTGGGACAATGAGCAGTTCTTC	CASSSVGRWDNEQFF
NA	TRBV5-1	TRBJ2-3	NA	12	TGCGCCAGCAGCCCTGGCACAGATACGCAGTATTTT	CASSPGTDTQYF
NA	TRBV2	TRBJ2-5	TRBD2	17	TGTGCCAGCAGTGAAAGACTAGCGGGGGGGCCCGGGGAGACCCAGTACTTC	CASSERLAGGPGETQYF
NA	TRBV6-5	TRBJ2-7	NA	16	TGTGCCAGCAGTTACTCGGGGCGGGGCGCGACCTACGAGCAGTACTTC	CASSYSGRGATYEQYF
NA	TRBV19	TRBJ1-4	NA	16	TGTGCCAGTAGCCCGATTGTTTTTGCTTACAAAGAAAAACTGTTTTTT	CASSPIVFAYKEKLFF
NA	TRBV2	TRBJ2-7	NA	13	TGTGCCAGCAGTGACGGGCAGGGGTACGAGCAGTACTTC	CASSDGQGYEQYF
NA	TRBV5-4	TRBJ2-5	TRBD2	16	TGTGCCAGCAGCCCGGGACTAGCGGGGCTCCAAGAGACCCAGTACTTC	CASSPGLAGLQETQYF
NA	TRBV5-1	TRBJ1-4	NA	15	TGCGCCAGCAGCTTGGAAGGGGTTCGGAAGGAAAAACTGTTTTTT	CASSLEGVRKEKLFF
NA	TRBV11-2	TRBJ2-1	TRBD2	14	TGTGCCAGCAGCTTAGAGGGCTCGGGACTACCCGGCTTCTTC	CASSLEGSGLPGFF
NA	TRBV4-1	TRBJ2-3	TRBD2	15	TGCGCCAGCAGCCAAGAGCGGGGGGTGGTAGATACGCAGTATTTT	CASSQERGVVDTQYF
NA	TRBV7-2	TRBJ2-5	TRBD2	18	TGTGCCAGCAGCCCCCATGTTGGTCTAGCGGGCGCTAAAGAGACCCAGTACTTC	CASSPHVGLAGAKETQYF
NA	TRBV3-1/TRBV3-2	TRBJ1-6	TRBD1	17	TGTGCCAGCAGCCAAGACCCCGTCAGGGGGTATAATTCACCCCTCCACTTT	CASSQDPVRGYNSPLHF
NA	TRBV14	TRBJ1-4	NA	13	TGTGCCAGCAGCCAAGGAGAAGTCGAAAAACTGTTTTTT	CASSQGEVEKLFF
NA	TRBV12-3/TRBV12-4	TRBJ2-5	TRBD1	13	TGTGCCAGCAGTTTGACAGGGACAGAGACCCAGTACTTC	CASSLTGTETQYF
NA	TRBV19	TRBJ2-7	NA	15	TGTGCCAGTAGTATTTGGCGTGGGGCGAAGGTCGAGCAGTACTTC	CASSIWRGAKVEQYF
once	TRBV6-6	TRBJ2-1	TRBD1	15	TGTGCCAGCAGCCGACAGGGCGTCTCCTACAATGAGCAGTTCTTC	CASSRQGVSYNEQFF
NA	TRBV5-1	TRBJ2-3	TRBD1	15	TGCGCCAGCAGCCCGGGACAGGTAAACACAGATACGCAGTATTTT	CASSPGQVNTDTQYF
NA	TRBV19	TRBJ1-5	TRBD1	17	TGTGCCAGTAGTATTACAACAGGGGGGGGAATCGATCAGCCCCAGCATTTT	CASSITTGGGIDQPQHF
NA	TRBV3-1/TRBV3-2	TRBJ1-3	NA	15	TGTGCCAGCAGCCCCGCACACAACTCTGGAAACACCATATATTTT	CASSPAHNSGNTIYF
NA	TRBV11-3	TRBJ2-5	NA	13	TGTGCCAGCAGATCCCATGGCACGGAGACCCAGTACTTC	CASRSHGTETQYF
NA	TRBV7-9	TRBJ2-3	TRBD2	18	TGTGCCAGCAGCTTAACCCTCGGGACTAGCAGGAGCACAGATACGCAGTATTTT	CASSLTLGTSRSTDTQYF
NA	TRBV6-1	TRBJ2-2	NA	16	TGTGCCAGCAGTGAAACCCAGGGATTAGGAACCGGGGAGCTGTTTTTT	CASSETQGLGTGELFF
NA	TRBV7-2	TRBJ2-1	TRBD2	16	TGTGCCAGCAGCTCTAGCGGGGGGGCCTACTACAATGAGCAGTTCTTC	CASSSSGGAYYNEQFF
NA	TRBV6-2/TRBV6-3	TRBJ2-7	NA	16	TGTGCCAGCAGTTACGTCCTAGCCCGGGTCTCCTACGAGCAGTACTTC	CASSYVLARVSYEQYF
NA	TRBV6-6	TRBJ2-2	TRBD2	14	TGTGCCAGCAGTAGCGGGGGGAGCACCGGGGAGCTGTTTTTT	CASSSGGSTGELFF
NA	TRBV7-9	TRBJ1-2	TRBD1	13	TGTGCCAGCAGCCGGGACAGTCAATGGGGCTACACCTTC	CASSRDSQWGYTF
NA	TRBV6-6	TRBJ2-5	NA	15	TGTGCCAGCAGTAACCCCCCTCAGGGGCAAGAGACCCAGTACTTC	CASSNPPQGQETQYF
NA	TRBV7-9	TRBJ2-7	TRBD1	14	TGTGCCAGCAGCCCCGGGACAGGGTCCTACGAGCAGTACTTC	CASSPGTGSYEQYF
NA	TRBV21-1	TRBJ2-3	NA	16	TGTGCCAGCAGCAAAAAGGGACAGGTGGACACAGATACGCAGTATTTT	CASSKKGQVDTDTQYF
NA	TRBV9	TRBJ1-1	NA	13	TGTGCCACCGGGAGGTCCCCGAACACTGAAGCTTTCTTT	CATGRSPNTEAFF
NA	TRBV14	TRBJ1-6	NA	14	TGTGCCAGCAGCCAAGTTCGGGGGAATTCACCCCTCCACTTT	CASSQVRGNSPLHF
once	TRBV2	TRBJ2-7	TRBD1	14	TGTGCCAGCAGTCCCGGGACAGCGGACTACGAGCAGTACTTC	CASSPGTADYEQYF
NA	TRBV12-5	TRBJ1-1	NA	11	TGTGCTAGTGGTCTCTACTTAGAAGCTTTCTTT	CASGLYLEAFF
NA	TRBV10-3	TRBJ1-2	NA	13	TGTGCCATCAATACGGGGGGGGACTATGGCTACACCTTC	CAINTGGDYGYTF
NA	TRBV19	TRBJ2-5	TRBD2	11	TGTGCCAGTACCGGGGGGGAGACCCAGTACTTC	CASTGGETQYF
large	TRBV7-9	TRBJ2-1	NA	14	TGTGCCAGCAGCTCGACAGATTCTTACAATGAGCAGTTCTTC	CASSSTDSYNEQFF
NA	TRBV5-3	TRBJ1-5	NA	15	TGTGCCAGAAGCCCAGGGAACAGGGTCAATCAGCCCCAGCATTTT	CARSPGNRVNQPQHF
NA	TRBV7-2	TRBJ2-2	NA	15	TGTGCCAGCAGCTTGACGGGGTCGAACACCGGGGAGCTGTTTTTT	CASSLTGSNTGELFF
NA	TRBV6-2/TRBV6-3	TRBJ2-1	TRBD2	18	TGTGCCAGCAGTTACTCGATCGCGGGGGGGCTCTCCTACAATGAGCAGTTCTTC	CASSYSIAGGLSYNEQFF
NA	TRBV14	TRBJ1-5	NA	13	TGTGCCAGCAGCCAAGGGGCTGGACAGCCCCAGCATTTT	CASSQGAGQPQHF
NA	TRBV2	TRBJ2-5	NA	15	TGTGCCAGCAGCGCCGGGTCTTTTGCCCAAGAGACCCAGTACTTC	CASSAGSFAQETQYF
NA	TRBV7-2	TRBJ2-7	NA	15	TGTGCCAGCAGCCCCCAGGGTGGGCAGAACTACGAGCAGTACTTC	CASSPQGGQNYEQYF
few	TRBV7-9	TRBJ1-6	TRBD1	14	TGTGCCAGCAGCTCCGGGACAGTCAATTCACCCCTCCACTTT	CASSSGTVNSPLHF
NA	TRBV3-1/TRBV3-2	TRBJ2-2	NA	17	TGTGCCAGCAGCCAAGTTGCCGGGACAACTAACACCGGGGAGCTGTTTTTT	CASSQVAGTTNTGELFF
NA	TRBV10-2	TRBJ2-7	TRBD2	16	TGCGCCAGCAGTGCCCGACTAGCGGGGGTCACCTACGAGCAGTACTTC	CASSARLAGVTYEQYF
NA	TRBV3-1/TRBV3-2	TRBJ2-7	NA	15	TGTGCCAGCAGCCAAGAAGGGGGTGATTCCTACGAGCAGTACTTC	CASSQEGGDSYEQYF
NA	TRBV19	TRBJ1-6	NA	15	TGTGCCAGTAGAGGCGCGGGGCCCTCGTATTCACCCCTCCACTTT	CASRGAGPSYSPLHF
NA	TRBV6-6	TRBJ1-1	TRBD1	11	TGTGCCAGCACGACAGGGGTTGAAGCTTTCTTT	CASTTGVEAFF
once	TRBV12-3/TRBV12-4	TRBJ2-5	NA	13	TGTGCCAGCAGTTTAGGTCAGGCAGAGACCCAGTACTTC	CASSLGQAETQYF
NA	TRBV5-6	TRBJ1-5	NA	14	TGTGCCAGCAGCTATACAGTTACCAATCAGCCCCAGCATTTT	CASSYTVTNQPQHF
NA	TRBV7-9	TRBJ1-1	NA	14	TGTGCCAGCAGCTTAGCGCAGGGTACCACTGAAGCTTTCTTT	CASSLAQGTTEAFF
NA	TRBV2	TRBJ2-1	NA	12	TGTGCAGGCGGGCAGGCTCACAATGAGCAGTTCTTC	CAGGQAHNEQFF
NA	TRBV19	TRBJ2-5	NA	14	TGTGCCAGTAGTATAGGCCAGTACCAAGAGACCCAGTACTTC	CASSIGQYQETQYF
NA	TRBV7-3	TRBJ2-3	TRBD1	14	TGTGCCAGCAGCCCTGGACAGGGGGAAAATACGCAGTATTTT	CASSPGQGENTQYF
NA	TRBV18	TRBJ2-3	NA	13	TGTGCCAGCTCACCACCGCAGACAGATACGCAGTATTTT	CASSPPQTDTQYF
once	TRBV12-5	TRBJ2-1	TRBD2	21	TGTGCTAGTGGTTTGGTACGGGACATAGGGACTAGCGGGGGTCAGGGGAATGAGCAGTTCTTC	CASGLVRDIGTSGGQGNEQFF
NA	TRBV20-1	TRBJ1-5	TRBD1	15	TGCAGTGCTAGTACAGGGGGGGTGAGCAATCAGCCCCAGCATTTT	CSASTGGVSNQPQHF
once	TRBV11-3	TRBJ1-5	NA	13	TGTGCCAGCAGCTTTAGTAGCAATCAGCCCCAGCATTTT	CASSFSSNQPQHF